Below, 29 T cell receptor beta chains from the same sample are listed, as sequenced in a study of shared clonotypes between healthy human individuals. Sequencing used immunoSEQ multiplex PCR; TCRdb keeps in-frame clones, though not all of them. The sample carries nearly 750,000 clones, roughly two thirds recorded once. The sample taken for sequencing was memory CD4+ T cells sorted from blood. Sample subset: CD45RA-negative fraction. All receptors come from a woman aged 25 to 39 in good health.

The chain recombines TRBV6-4 with TRBJ2-1, with TRBD2 as a possible D gene (5 bases). CDR1 is MRHNA and CDR2 is SNTAGT in the germline V gene. CDR3 size: 16 residues. Trimming removed 0 bases from V and 4 bases from J, with 13 bases in between. CDR3 sequence (DNA): TGTGCCAGCAGTGACTCGACTCCGGGGAAGTACAATGAGCAGTTCTTC. Translating it yields CASSDSTPGKYNEQFF.

The chain couples TRBV7-9 to TRBJ2-1, with TRBD2 matching over 8 bases. With V trimmed by 1 base and J by 8 bases, 10 bases remained unmatched. CDR1 and CDR2 (germline): SEHNR, FQNEAQ (reference sequence). This CDR3 region has 16 residues. CDR3 coding DNA: TGTGCCAGCAGCTTAGTGGCACTAGCGGAGGTCCATGAGCAGTTCTTC. Encoded protein: CASSLVALAEVHEQFF.

In this sample, this clone turned up once. The genes are TRBV5-4 and TRBJ2-2; no reliable D call. CDR3 size: 14 residues. CDR1 SGHNT and CDR2 YYREEE come from the germline V gene (reference sequence). The germline V and J ends were trimmed by 5 bases and 0 bases, with 8 bases remaining between them. The CDR3 DNA sequence: TGTGCCAGCAGGTCAGAAGCGAACACCGGGGAGCTGTTTTTT. Translating gives CASRSEANTGELFF. The full variable domain, completed using reference TRBV5-4 and TRBJ2-2, is ETGVTQSPTHLIKTRGQQVTLRCSSQSGHNTVSWYQQALGQGPQFIFQYYREEENGRGNFPPRFSGLQFPNYSSELNVNALELDDSALYLCASRSEANTGELFFGEGSRLTVL.

About this clone itself: Other DNA sequences in the sample encode the same CDR3. In DNA form, the CDR3 reads TGTGCCAGCAGTCTCCTGAATCAGCCCCAGCATTTT. Protein: CASSLLNQPQHF. This chain uses TRBV28 with TRBJ1-5; D gene uncertain. Germline loops: CDR1 MDHEN, CDR2 SYDVKM. The V end was cut by 5 bases, the J end by 4 bases, with 6 bases between. The CDR3 has 12 residues. The complete variable domain, with remaining parts taken from reference TRBV28 and TRBJ1-5, reads DVKVTQSSRYLVKRTGEKVFLECVQDMDHENMFWYRQDPGLGLRLIYFSYDVKMKEKGDIPEGYSVSREKKERFSLILESASTNQTSMYLCASSLLNQPQHFGDGTRLSIL.

This clone appeared a few times. V gene TRBV9 combines with J gene TRBJ2-1; 9 nucleotides align to TRBD2. Trimming removed 4 bases from V and 2 bases from J; junction bases left unmatched: 4. CDR1 is SGDLS, CDR2 YYNGEE, per germline. The CDR3 extends over 15 amino acids. CDR3 sequence (DNA): TGTGCCAGCAGCCCGCGACTAGCGGCCTACAATGAGCAGTTCTTC. This codes for CASSPRLAAYNEQFF.

The V and J genes are TRBV28 and TRBJ1-4; 8 nucleotides match TRBD1. Looked up from germline, CDR1 is MDHEN and CDR2 is SYDVKM. J was trimmed by 5 bases and V by 5 bases; bases with no gene match: 7. The CDR3 sequence is 15 residues long. CDR3 coding DNA: TGTGCCAGCAGTCCCCCTCGGACAGGGAATGAAAAACTGTTTTTT. Residues: CASSPPRTGNEKLFF.

The V call is TRBV28, the J call TRBJ2-7; the match to TRBD2 covers 11 bases. Germline V gives CDR1 MDHEN, CDR2 SYDVKM. This CDR3 spans 15 amino acids. The ends lost 5 bases at V and 4 bases at J; junction bases unmatched: 7. The CDR3 protein is CASSQPGLAVYEQYF. The CDR3 bases are TGTGCCAGCAGTCAACCGGGACTAGCGGTATACGAGCAGTACTTC.

The V call is TRBV6-6, the J call TRBJ2-6; D gene unclear. Germline CDR1 and CDR2: MNHNY and SVGAGI (reference sequence). The CDR3 is 13 amino acids. Between the trimmed V and J ends, which lost 7 bases and 0 bases, there was a span of 4 bases. The CDR3 region has the DNA TGTGCCAGCATCAACTCTGGGGCCAACGTCCTGACTTTC. Its protein is CASINSGANVLTF.

The V call is TRBV6-5, the J call TRBJ1-2; 10 bases are a match to TRBD1. Germline V gives CDR1 MNHEY, CDR2 SVGAGI. Trimming removed 1 base from V and 4 bases from J; junction bases left unmatched: 6. There are 16 residues in the CDR3. The CDR3 reads CASSYWRTGGTYGYTF. CDR3 DNA sequence: TGTGCCAGCAGTTACTGGAGGACAGGGGGTACCTATGGCTACACCTTC.

This clone was seen repeatedly, ten times or more. V is TRBV4-2 and J is TRBJ2-1; 8 nucleotides match TRBD2. The CDR3 sequence is 18 residues long. After removal of 4 bases from V and 0 bases from J, the junction contained 11 bases not matched to a gene. Germline CDR1 and CDR2: LGHNA and YNFKEQ. The CDR3 spells CASSPAVPGGDSYNEQFF. The DNA of the CDR3 is TGTGCCAGCAGCCCAGCGGTTCCCGGGGGGGACTCCTACAATGAGCAGTTCTTC.

V usage is TRBV27 and J usage is TRBJ2-7, with TRBD2 identical over 7 bases. With V trimmed by 5 bases and J by 5 bases, 9 bases remained unmatched. The CDR3 sequence is 14 residues long. Germline CDR1 is MNHEY and CDR2 is SMNVEV (reference sequence). The CDR3 sequence: CASSPGREANEQYF. The CDR3 DNA sequence: TGTGCCAGCAGTCCCGGCCGGGAGGCAAACGAGCAGTACTTC.

This clone was counted a few times. V is TRBV5-6 and J is TRBJ2-5, with 12 bases identical to TRBD2. TRBJ2-7 explains the end of the DNA better; the J call may be wrong. This CDR3 spans 15 amino acids. Germline CDR1 is SGHDT and CDR2 is YYEEEE. CDR3 protein: CASSLVLAGGIEQYF. Here the CDR3 DNA reads TGTGCCAGCAGCTTGGTTCTAGCGGGAGGGATCGAGCAGTACTTC.

This clone occurred many times. The J gene is TRBJ2-2, the V gene TRBV28; D gene unclear. This CDR3 region has 14 residues. CDR1 and CDR2 (germline): MDHEN, SYDVKM. With 6 bases removed from V and 3 bases from J, the gap between germline ends came to 11 bases. CDR3 protein: CASSPTGYTGELFF. CDR3 coding DNA: TGTGCCAGCAGCCCCACCGGCTACACCGGGGAGCTGTTTTTT. Variable domain in full (rest from reference TRBV28 and TRBJ2-2): DVKVTQSSRYLVKRTGEKVFLECVQDMDHENMFWYRQDPGLGLRLIYFSYDVKMKEKGDIPEGYSVSREKKERFSLILESASTNQTSMYLCASSPTGYTGELFFGEGSRLTVL.

Notes on this clone: The same CDR3 can be traced to other DNA sequences in this sample. The chain joins TRBV2 to TRBJ2-1; D remains ambiguous. Germline V lookup: CDR1 SNHLY, CDR2 FYNNEI. The CDR3 covers 12 residues. V lost 4 bases and J lost 7, with 8 bases in between. The CDR3 loop is CASSVLGNEQFF. The CDR3 region has the DNA TGTGCCAGCAGTGTTTTGGGGAATGAGCAGTTCTTC.

This CDR3 is CASSFGLDTQYF. CDR3 nucleotides: TGTGCCAGCAGCTTTGGTTTGGATACGCAGTATTTT. The chain has TRBV7-2 and TRBJ2-3; D is undetermined. V lost 3 bases and J lost 6, with 7 bases in between. The CDR3 loop spans 12 amino acids. CDR1 and CDR2 (germline): SGHTA, FQGNSA.

The chain joins TRBV20-1 to TRBJ2-7, with D possibly being TRBD1 (5 bases). The V end lost 5 bases, the J end lost 9 bases, and 14 bases lay between the germline ends. This CDR3 contains 11 residues. Germline loops: CDR1 DFQATT, CDR2 SNEGSKA (reference sequence). CDR3 sequence: CSAGAVGGQYF. The CDR3 bases are TGCAGTGCTGGGGCCGTGGGTGGGCAGTACTTC.

CDR3 bases: TGTGCCAGCCGGGAGACCACAGATACGCAGTATTTT. It specifies CASRETTDTQYF. The V gene is TRBV18, the J gene TRBJ2-3, with D possibly being TRBD2 (6 bases). Trimming removed 8 bases from V and 2 bases from J, with 8 bases in between. Germline CDR1 and CDR2: KGHSH and LQKENI. The CDR3 sequence is 12 residues long.

This chain joins TRBV7-6 and TRBJ2-3, with 7 bases identical to TRBD1. CDR1 and CDR2 (germline): SGHVS, FNYEAQ. V lost 5 bases to trimming and J lost 6 bases; unmatched junction nucleotides: 11. The CDR3 has 15 residues. CDR3 nucleotides: TGTGCCAGCAGCCGTGGGACAGTTCTATTTGATACGCAGTATTTT. Translating gives CASSRGTVLFDTQYF. The whole variable domain, remainder taken from reference TRBV7-6 and TRBJ2-3, is GAGVSQSPRYKVTKRGQDVALRCDPISGHVSLYWYRQALGQGPEFLTYFNYEAQQDKSGLPNDRFSAERPEGSISTLTIQRTEQRDSAMYRCASSRGTVLFDTQYFGPGTRLTVL.

This chain links TRBV10-2 with TRBJ2-2; D might be TRBD1 or TRBD2, each matching 5 bases. V shed 2 bases and J shed 8 bases, with 9 bases lying between them. Germline V gene data show CDR1 as WSHSY and CDR2 as SAAADI. There are 13 residues in the CDR3. The CDR3 coding sequence is TGCGCCAGCAGTGAGCAGGGCGGGGGGGAGCTGTTTTTT. This gives the protein CASSEQGGGELFF.

The CDR3 nucleotides are TGTGCCAGCAGCTTAGAACAGGGGACTGAAGCTTTCTTT. It is translated as CASSLEQGTEAFF. The chain has TRBV11-2 and TRBJ1-1, with 7 bases fitting TRBD1. The CDR3 sequence is 13 residues long. CDR1 is SGHAT, CDR2 FQNNGV, per germline. Germline trimming cut 0 bases from V and 5 bases from J; bases unmatched to any gene: 0.

The chain is built from TRBV6-6 and TRBJ2-1, with 10 bases fitting TRBD2. CDR3 length: 15 residues. Trimming cost V 6 bases and J 5 bases; bases outside gene matches: 7. Germline V gene data show CDR1 as MNHNY and CDR2 as SVGAGI (reference sequence). Here the CDR3 reads CASSRGLAENNEQFF. CDR3 nucleotides: TGTGCCAGCAGCCGCGGACTAGCGGAGAACAATGAGCAGTTCTTC.

This rearrangement joins TRBV28 to TRBJ1-3, with 7 nucleotides matching TRBD1. CDR1 is MDHEN, CDR2 SYDVKM, per germline. The CDR3 totals 14 residues. V was pared by 5 bases and J by 2 bases, with 3 bases of the junction left unmatched. The CDR3 region has the DNA TGTGCCAGCAGTAGAGACAGGGCTGGAAACACCATATATTTT. It specifies CASSRDRAGNTIYF. Together with reference TRBV28 and TRBJ1-3, the CDR3 gives the full variable domain: DVKVTQSSRYLVKRTGEKVFLECVQDMDHENMFWYRQDPGLGLRLIYFSYDVKMKEKGDIPEGYSVSREKKERFSLILESASTNQTSMYLCASSRDRAGNTIYFGEGSWLTVV.

The chain is built from TRBV11-2 and TRBJ2-7, with D hard to call. The CDR3 contains 16 residues. V was clipped by 3 bases and J by 5 bases, with 20 bases between them. CDR1 is SGHAT and CDR2 is FQNNGV in the germline V gene. The CDR3 loop reads CASSLTQEPGVHEQYF. The CDR3 coding sequence is TGTGCCAGCAGCTTGACCCAGGAACCTGGGGTCCACGAGCAGTACTTC.

The rearrangement uses TRBV2 and TRBJ2-3, with D possibly being TRBD2 (6 bases). The V gene's germline CDR1 is SNHLY and CDR2 FYNNEI. This CDR3 has 14 amino acids. Trimming pared 8 bases from V and 2 bases from J, leaving 14 bases between. Here the CDR3 DNA reads TGTGCCAGCGGACGGGACTCGGACACAGATACGCAGTATTTT. This translates into CASGRDSDTDTQYF.

The genes are TRBV29-1 and TRBJ1-3, with 10 bases lining up with TRBD1. V shed 3 bases, J shed 3 bases, and the junction held 8 bases outside the gene matches. Germline assignment: CDR1 SQVTM and CDR2 ANQGSEA. The CDR3 has 16 amino acids. CDR3 residues: CSVETTGGRGGNTIYF. In DNA, the CDR3 is TGCAGCGTTGAGACGACAGGGGGCCGGGGTGGAAACACCATATATTTT.

This clone was detected many times. The V call is TRBV30, the J call TRBJ1-3; no reliable D call. The ends were cut back, 6 bases at V and 4 bases at J, with 13 bases in the middle. This CDR3 is built from 13 residues. CDR1 GTSNPN and CDR2 SVGIG come from the germline V gene (reference sequence). As DNA, the CDR3 is TGTGCCTGCCCGCGGGGTGGGGGAAACACCATATATTTT. Protein sequence: CACPRGGGNTIYF.

J is TRBJ1-5 and V is TRBV2; D uncertain. Germline V lookup: CDR1 SNHLY, CDR2 FYNNEI. V was cut by 6 bases and J by 8 bases, with 11 bases left in between. CDR3 length: 12 residues. The CDR3 nucleotides read TGTGCCAGCAGCCCCCGTCGGGAGCCCCAGCATTTT. Encoded protein: CASSPRREPQHF.

The chain couples TRBV7-2 to TRBJ1-1; the D gene is possibly TRBD1 (6 bases). V was cut by 1 base and J by 4 bases, with 13 bases left in between. There are 15 residues in the CDR3. Looked up from germline, CDR1 is SGHTA and CDR2 is FQGNSA. As DNA, the CDR3 is TGTGCCAGCAGCTTAGTCAAGGGGACATTCACTGAAGCTTTCTTT. It yields the protein CASSLVKGTFTEAFF.

This clone was seen only once. CDR3 amino acids: CAWSRRPRNTGELFF. DNA of the CDR3: TGTGCCTGGAGCCGGCGTCCACGCAACACCGGGGAGCTGTTTTTT. The chain links TRBV30 to TRBJ2-2; D not certain. The CDR3 length is 15 residues. V was cut by 3 bases and J by 2 bases, with 13 bases left in between. Germline lookup yields CDR1 GTSNPN and CDR2 SVGIG (reference sequence).